This T cell receptor (beta chain) is from a study of Tregs in tolerant kidney transplant recipients. TCRdb keeps only in-frame clones here, not all; method: immunoSEQ multiplex PCR. The profile covers some 250,000 clones, with about 80% appearing a single time and 0.5% to 0.65% taken by the ten largest. The CDR3 runs 15 residues. CDR1 is MNHNS and CDR2 is SASEGT in the germline V gene. V gave up 1 base and J gave up 7 bases, with 16 bases separating them. CD4+CD25+CD127- Tregs, CD4+CD25- non-Tregs, CD4 and CD8 cells were sorted. This clonotype was sampled from a human donor in good health. The sequenced material came from CD4+ T cells from blood. The chain combines TRBV6-1 with TRBJ1-2; D unclear. CDR3 coding DNA: TGTGCCAGCAGTGAAGTTCCCCGTGGGTGGGGTGGCTACACCTTC. It yields the protein CASSEVPRGWGGYTF.